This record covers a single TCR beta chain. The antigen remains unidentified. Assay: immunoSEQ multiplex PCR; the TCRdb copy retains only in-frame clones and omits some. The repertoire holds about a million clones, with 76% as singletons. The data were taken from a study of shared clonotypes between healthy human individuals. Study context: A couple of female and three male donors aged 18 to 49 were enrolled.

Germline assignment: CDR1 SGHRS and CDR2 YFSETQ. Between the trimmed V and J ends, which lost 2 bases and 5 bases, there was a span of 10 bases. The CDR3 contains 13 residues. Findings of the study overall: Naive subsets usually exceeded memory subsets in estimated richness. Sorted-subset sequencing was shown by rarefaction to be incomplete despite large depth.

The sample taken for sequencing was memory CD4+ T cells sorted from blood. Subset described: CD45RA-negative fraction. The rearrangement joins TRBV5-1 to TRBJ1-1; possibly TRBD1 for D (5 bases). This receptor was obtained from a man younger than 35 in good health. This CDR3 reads CASSFRDGTEAFF. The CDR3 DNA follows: TGCGCCAGCAGCTTCAGGGATGGGACTGAAGCTTTCTTT.